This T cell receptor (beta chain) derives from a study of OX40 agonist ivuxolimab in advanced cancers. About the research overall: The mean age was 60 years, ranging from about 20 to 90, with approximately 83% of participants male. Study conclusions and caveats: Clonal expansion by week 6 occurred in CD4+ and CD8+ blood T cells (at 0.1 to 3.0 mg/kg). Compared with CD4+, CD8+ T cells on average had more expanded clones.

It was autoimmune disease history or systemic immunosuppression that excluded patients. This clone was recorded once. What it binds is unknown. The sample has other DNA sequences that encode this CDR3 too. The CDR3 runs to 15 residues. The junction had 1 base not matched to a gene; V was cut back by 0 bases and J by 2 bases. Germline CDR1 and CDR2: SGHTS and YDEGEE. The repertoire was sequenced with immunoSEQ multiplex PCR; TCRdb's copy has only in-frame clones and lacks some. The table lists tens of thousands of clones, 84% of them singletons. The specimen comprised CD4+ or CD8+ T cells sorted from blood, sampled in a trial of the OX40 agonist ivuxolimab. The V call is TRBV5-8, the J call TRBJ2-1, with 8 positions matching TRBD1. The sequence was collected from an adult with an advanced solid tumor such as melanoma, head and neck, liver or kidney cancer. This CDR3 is CASSLGQGTYNEQFF. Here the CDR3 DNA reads TGTGCCAGCAGCTTGGGACAGGGGACCTACAATGAGCAGTTCTTC.